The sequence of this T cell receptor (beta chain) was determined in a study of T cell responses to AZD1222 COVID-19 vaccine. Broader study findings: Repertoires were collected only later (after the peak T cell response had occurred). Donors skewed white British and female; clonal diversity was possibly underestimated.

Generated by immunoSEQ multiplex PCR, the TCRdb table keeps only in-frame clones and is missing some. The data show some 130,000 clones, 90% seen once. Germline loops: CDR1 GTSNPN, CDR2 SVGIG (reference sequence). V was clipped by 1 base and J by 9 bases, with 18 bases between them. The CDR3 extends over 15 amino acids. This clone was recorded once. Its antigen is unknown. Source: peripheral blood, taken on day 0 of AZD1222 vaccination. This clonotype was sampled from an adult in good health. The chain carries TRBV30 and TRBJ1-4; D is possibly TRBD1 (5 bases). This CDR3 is CAWSDGFGDSKKLFF. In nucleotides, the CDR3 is TGTGCCTGGAGTGATGGTTTTGGGGACTCTAAAAAACTGTTTTTT.